This TCR beta chain derives from a study of T cells in Graves' hyperthyroidism and ophthalmopathy. The overall study: At initial diagnosis, before any treatment had begun, peripheral blood was obtained.

V was clipped by 8 bases and J by 4 bases, with 12 bases between them. Germline V CDR1 and CDR2: MDHEN, SYDVKM. The CDR3 totals 13 residues. Amplified regions were TCR beta CDR3 sequences from RNA transcripts. HTBI primers were used for first-round RT-PCR of the TCR CDR3. Using its own MiXCR run on the multiplex PCR reads, TCRdb lists one record per CDR3 protein. The repertoire holds hundreds of thousands of distinct CDR3 sequences, with approximately 14% as singletons. Study-wide results and caveats: Most clonotypes expanded in thyroid above 0.001 were likewise present in blood.

This clonotype has ten or more counts. Its antigen is still unknown. Graves' hyperthyroidism showing no ophthalmopathy progression within 18 months was considered stable. Uncontrolled infection, other autoimmune disease, pregnancy or lactation barred patients from enrollment. The sequencing input was blood. The sequence derives from a woman aged 18-29 years with Graves' hyperthyroidism. The chain carries TRBV28 and TRBJ1-5, with D possibly being TRBD1 (5 bases). CDR3 coding DNA: TGTGCCAGCCAGGGACCGATGAATCAGCCCCAGCATTTT. This translates into CASQGPMNQPQHF. Full variable domain (missing parts from reference TRBV28 and TRBJ1-5): DVKVTQSSRYLVKRTGEKVFLECVQDMDHENMFWYRQDPGLGLRLIYFSYDVKMKEKGDIPEGYSVSREKKERFSLILESASTNQTSMYLCASQGPMNQPQHFGDGTRLSIL.